Listed below are T cell receptor beta chains from one sample, sequenced in a study of OX40 agonist ivuxolimab in advanced cancers. Sequenced by immunoSEQ multiplex PCR; TCRdb stores in-frame clones only, minus some. The sample carries about 80,000 clones, over 80% recorded once. The sequencing used CD4+ or CD8+ T cells sorted from blood, collected in a trial of the OX40 agonist ivuxolimab. The source is an adult with an advanced solid tumor such as melanoma, head and neck, liver or kidney cancer. CDR3s include the opening cysteine and the closing phenylalanine or tryptophan. The order of the fields is V gene, clone size, D gene, J gene, CDR3 protein, CDR3 DNA. D genes are given only for firm matches. Clone size is stated in some rows and not others, as once, few, many or a class when expanded.

TRBV30	once	-	TRBJ2-1	CAWSHGQHNEQFF	TGTGCCTGGAGTCACGGACAGCACAATGAGCAGTTCTTC
TRBV19	-	-	TRBJ1-1	CASSIFGEVGTEAFF	TGTGCCAGTAGTATATTTGGTGAAGTGGGCACTGAAGCTTTCTTT
TRBV7-8	-	TRBD2	TRBJ2-7	CASSAGLAGVVTYEQYF	TGTGCCAGCAGCGCGGGACTAGCGGGGGTAGTCACCTACGAGCAGTACTTC
TRBV7-9	-	TRBD1	TRBJ1-2	CASSADRGAIYGYTF	TGTGCCAGCAGCGCAGACAGGGGGGCCATCTATGGCTACACCTTC
TRBV7-9	-	-	TRBJ2-3	CASSLYTPRSSTDTQYF	TGTGCCAGCAGCTTATACACCCCCCGTTCTAGCACAGATACGCAGTATTTT
TRBV29-1	-	TRBD1	TRBJ2-7	CSVLGGPSSYEQYF	TGCAGCGTTCTAGGGGGCCCCAGCTCCTACGAGCAGTACTTC
TRBV4-1	once	-	TRBJ1-2	CASSDDRTAPYPYGYTF	TGCGCCAGCAGCGACGACAGGACAGCCCCATACCCGTATGGCTACACCTTC
TRBV6-5	once	-	TRBJ1-1	CASSYGEGFTEAFF	TGTGCCAGCAGTTACGGGGAGGGTTTCACTGAAGCTTTCTTT
TRBV7-7	-	-	TRBJ1-1	CASSWGVDTEAFF	TGTGCTAGCAGCTGGGGAGTTGACACTGAAGCTTTCTTT
TRBV11-2	-	-	TRBJ2-7	CASSDTGYYEQYF	TGTGCCAGCAGCGACACAGGGTACTACGAGCAGTACTTC
TRBV15	-	-	TRBJ1-5	CATSRDVGWQPQHF	TGTGCCACCAGCAGAGATGTGGGGTGGCAGCCCCAGCATTTT
TRBV5-1	-	-	TRBJ1-5	CASRDAGPDQPQHF	TGCGCCAGCAGGGACGCAGGGCCCGATCAGCCCCAGCATTTT
TRBV4-1	-	-	TRBJ2-7	CASSPSTDSSYEQYF	TGCGCCAGCAGCCCATCGACAGATAGCTCCTACGAGCAGTACTTC
TRBV27	-	-	TRBJ1-2	CASSFDQHYGYTF	TGTGCCAGCAGTTTTGACCAGCACTATGGCTACACCTTC
TRBV6-5	-	-	TRBJ1-2	CASSYSTDLAGYGYTF	TGTGCCAGCAGTTACTCGACAGACCTTGCGGGCTATGGCTACACCTTC
TRBV11-2	-	-	TRBJ2-7	CASSLDSEQYF	TGTGCCAGCAGCTTAGACTCCGAGCAGTACTTC
TRBV7-9	-	-	TRBJ1-1	CASSLAGSLNTEAFF	TGTGCCAGCAGCTTAGCTGGCAGCTTGAACACTGAAGCTTTCTTT